This TCR beta chain was recovered during a study of T cell changes during pregnancy in multiple sclerosis. The CDR3 sequence is 15 residues long. The V gene end was trimmed by 1 base and the J gene end by 2 bases; junction bases not matched to a gene: 3. Germline V CDR1 and CDR2: SEHNR, FQNEAQ (reference sequence). Libraries were prepared by immunoSEQ multiplex PCR; TCRdb keeps only in-frame clonotypes and omits some of them. The table has approximately 47,000 clones, 85% to 95% seen once. The sample consisted of CD4+ T cells from peripheral blood mononuclear cells, taken in the first trimester of pregnancy. This TCR came from a female donor with multiple sclerosis, enrolled in a pregnancy study. The rearrangement links TRBV7-9 to TRBJ2-3, with 7 bases matching TRBD1. CDR3 DNA sequence: TGTGCCAGCAGCTTAGAGGGACAGTTCACAGATACGCAGTATTTT. This gives the protein CASSLEGQFTDTQYF. Full variable domain (missing parts from reference TRBV7-9 and TRBJ2-3): DTGVSQNPRHKITKRGQNVTFRCDPISEHNRLYWYRQTLGQGPEFLTYFQNEAQLEKSRLLSDRFSAERPKGSFSTLEIQRTEQGDSAMYLCASSLEGQFTDTQYFGPGTRLTVL.